A selection of T cell receptor beta chains follows, all from one sample in a study of blood T cells in healthy people across ages. TCRdb analysed the 5' RACE reads with MiXCR anew, one entry per CDR3 protein. Among approximately 800,000 distinct CDR3 sequences, 30% to 45% were seen once, and the ten largest hold 10% to 15%. The sequenced sample consisted of blood. The receptor source for this set is a man aged 18-30 years in good health. The CDR3 runs from the conserved cysteine through the conserved F or W. The order of the fields is V gene, clone size, D gene, J gene, CDR3 protein, CDR3 DNA. The D gene is left open where the match is weak. Some rows mark clone size as missing; the rest say once, few, many or name a class of expanded clone.

V gene: TRBV30; clone size: few; D gene: NA; J gene: TRBJ1-2; CDR3 protein: CAWSTPSRGYTF; CDR3 DNA: TGTGCCTGGAGTACCCCCAGCCGCGGCTACACCTTC
V gene: TRBV7-6; clone size: NA; D gene: TRBD2; J gene: TRBJ2-1; CDR3 protein: CASSLEAGGGNEQFF; CDR3 DNA: TGTGCCAGCAGCTTAGAGGCGGGGGGCGGGAATGAGCAGTTCTTC
V gene: TRBV29-1; clone size: NA; D gene: TRBD1; J gene: TRBJ2-2; CDR3 protein: CSVWTGANTGELFF; CDR3 DNA: TGCAGCGTTTGGACAGGGGCGAACACCGGGGAGCTGTTTTTT
V gene: TRBV6-5; clone size: NA; D gene: NA; J gene: TRBJ2-7; CDR3 protein: CASSKGQGYISYEQYF; CDR3 DNA: TGTGCCAGCAGTAAGGGCCAAGGGTACATCTCCTACGAGCAGTACTTC
V gene: TRBV20-1; clone size: NA; D gene: NA; J gene: TRBJ1-5; CDR3 protein: CSAPLSDQVNQPQHF; CDR3 DNA: TGCAGTGCCCCCTTGAGCGATCAGGTCAATCAGCCCCAGCATTTT
V gene: TRBV7-8; clone size: NA; D gene: NA; J gene: TRBJ2-3; CDR3 protein: CASSRIRPGPRKPTDTQYF; CDR3 DNA: TGTGCCAGCAGCAGAATCCGACCGGGACCCAGAAAGCCCACAGATACGCAGTATTTT
V gene: TRBV6-2/TRBV6-3; clone size: few; D gene: NA; J gene: TRBJ1-5; CDR3 protein: CASSYAGSSQPQHF; CDR3 DNA: TGTGCCAGCAGTTACGCGGGATCCAGTCAGCCCCAGCATTTT
V gene: TRBV5-1; clone size: many; D gene: NA; J gene: TRBJ2-1; CDR3 protein: CASSLVRTVAYNEQFF; CDR3 DNA: TGCGCCAGCAGCTTGGTACGGACGGTAGCCTACAATGAGCAGTTCTTC
V gene: TRBV7-9; clone size: few; D gene: NA; J gene: TRBJ1-6; CDR3 protein: CATREGQGNVSPLHF; CDR3 DNA: TGTGCCACCAGAGAGGGGCAGGGTAATGTTTCACCCCTCCACTTT
V gene: TRBV4-2; clone size: NA; D gene: TRBD1; J gene: TRBJ1-6; CDR3 protein: CASSQATDRADNSPLHF; CDR3 DNA: TGTGCCAGCAGCCAAGCTACTGACAGGGCCGATAATTCACCCCTCCACTTT
V gene: TRBV6-2/TRBV6-3; clone size: NA; D gene: TRBD1; J gene: TRBJ1-2; CDR3 protein: CASSSGQGVTPNYGYTF; CDR3 DNA: TGTGCCAGCAGTTCGGGACAGGGGGTGACCCCTAACTATGGCTACACCTTC
V gene: TRBV5-6; clone size: NA; D gene: NA; J gene: TRBJ2-1; CDR3 protein: CASSLTVASSYNEQFF; CDR3 DNA: TGTGCCAGCAGCTTGACCGTCGCTAGCTCCTACAATGAGCAGTTCTTC
V gene: TRBV12-3/TRBV12-4; clone size: NA; D gene: TRBD1; J gene: TRBJ2-7; CDR3 protein: CASRKTGGNFYEQYF; CDR3 DNA: TGTGCCAGCAGAAAAACAGGGGGGAATTTCTACGAGCAGTACTTC
V gene: TRBV7-8; clone size: few; D gene: NA; J gene: TRBJ2-7; CDR3 protein: CASSPGGDEQYF; CDR3 DNA: TGTGCCAGCAGCCCGGGCGGGGACGAGCAGTACTTC
V gene: TRBV15; clone size: NA; D gene: TRBD2; J gene: TRBJ2-4; CDR3 protein: CATSRVGTSGNEQYF; CDR3 DNA: TGTGCCACCAGCAGAGTTGGGACTAGCGGGAATGAGCAGTACTTC
V gene: TRBV6-5; clone size: few; D gene: TRBD2; J gene: TRBJ2-3; CDR3 protein: CASRSTSGGARADTQYF; CDR3 DNA: TGTGCCAGCAGGTCTACTAGCGGGGGGGCCAGGGCAGATACGCAGTATTTT
V gene: TRBV29-1; clone size: NA; D gene: NA; J gene: TRBJ2-5; CDR3 protein: CSVGGGPDQETQYF; CDR3 DNA: TGCAGCGTTGGGGGTGGGCCAGACCAAGAGACCCAGTACTTC
V gene: TRBV10-3; clone size: many; D gene: TRBD1; J gene: TRBJ2-5; CDR3 protein: CAISDLGQRETQYF; CDR3 DNA: TGTGCCATCAGTGATTTGGGACAGAGAGAGACCCAGTACTTC
V gene: TRBV6-2/TRBV6-3; clone size: few; D gene: TRBD1; J gene: TRBJ2-7; CDR3 protein: CASIKNRDRVGRDEQYF; CDR3 DNA: TGTGCCAGCATCAAAAACCGGGACAGGGTAGGTCGGGACGAGCAGTACTTC
V gene: TRBV10-3; clone size: NA; D gene: TRBD1; J gene: TRBJ1-1; CDR3 protein: CAIRKTGQNTEAFF; CDR3 DNA: TGTGCCATCAGGAAGACAGGGCAGAACACTGAAGCTTTCTTT
V gene: TRBV20-1; clone size: few; D gene: TRBD2; J gene: TRBJ2-7; CDR3 protein: CSARVLAGDFDEQYF; CDR3 DNA: TGCAGTGCTAGAGTCCTAGCGGGGGATTTCGATGAGCAGTACTTC
V gene: TRBV20-1; clone size: NA; D gene: NA; J gene: TRBJ1-2; CDR3 protein: CSALTSSNYGYTF; CDR3 DNA: TGCAGTGCTTTAACGAGTTCTAACTATGGCTACACCTTC
V gene: TRBV14; clone size: once; D gene: TRBD2; J gene: TRBJ2-5; CDR3 protein: CASSRGTSGSLSYGEQYF; CDR3 DNA: TGTGCCAGCAGCCGCGGGACTAGCGGGAGTTTGTCTTACGGTGAGCAGTACTTC
V gene: TRBV12-3/TRBV12-4; clone size: NA; D gene: NA; J gene: TRBJ1-1; CDR3 protein: CASSLGGGMGTEAFF; CDR3 DNA: TGTGCCAGCAGTTTAGGAGGAGGGATGGGCACTGAAGCTTTCTTT
V gene: TRBV12-3/TRBV12-4; clone size: many; D gene: NA; J gene: TRBJ1-2; CDR3 protein: CASSHSLNYGYTF; CDR3 DNA: TGTGCCAGCAGCCACAGCCTTAACTATGGCTACACCTTC
V gene: TRBV3-1; clone size: once; D gene: NA; J gene: TRBJ1-6; CDR3 protein: CASSQVGDGVSPLHF; CDR3 DNA: TGTGCCAGCAGCCAAGTGGGGGATGGGGTTTCACCCCTCCACTTT
V gene: TRBV6-5; clone size: NA; D gene: NA; J gene: TRBJ2-3; CDR3 protein: CASSYSMGGAQYF; CDR3 DNA: TGTGCCAGCAGTTACTCGATGGGGGGTGCGCAGTATTTT
V gene: TRBV28; clone size: few; D gene: TRBD1; J gene: TRBJ1-1; CDR3 protein: CASSFPGQGAMDTEAFF; CDR3 DNA: TGTGCCAGCAGTTTTCCGGGACAGGGGGCGATGGACACTGAAGCTTTCTTT
V gene: TRBV4-2; clone size: few; D gene: NA; J gene: TRBJ1-4; CDR3 protein: CASSQDLMKQASTNEKLFF; CDR3 DNA: TGTGCCAGCAGCCAAGATCTTATGAAACAGGCCTCAACTAATGAAAAACTGTTTTTT
V gene: TRBV6-2/TRBV6-3; clone size: few; D gene: TRBD1; J gene: TRBJ1-1; CDR3 protein: CASSYSQQGAELNTEAFF; CDR3 DNA: TGTGCCAGCAGTTACTCTCAGCAGGGGGCCGAACTGAACACTGAAGCTTTCTTT
V gene: TRBV12-3/TRBV12-4; clone size: NA; D gene: NA; J gene: TRBJ2-5; CDR3 protein: CASSFRGRRPQETQYF; CDR3 DNA: TGTGCCAGCAGTTTTCGGGGCAGGCGGCCCCAAGAGACCCAGTACTTC
V gene: TRBV5-1; clone size: NA; D gene: TRBD2; J gene: TRBJ2-2; CDR3 protein: CASSFSGGSNTGELFF; CDR3 DNA: TGCGCCAGCAGCTTTAGCGGGGGCTCGAACACCGGGGAGCTGTTTTTT